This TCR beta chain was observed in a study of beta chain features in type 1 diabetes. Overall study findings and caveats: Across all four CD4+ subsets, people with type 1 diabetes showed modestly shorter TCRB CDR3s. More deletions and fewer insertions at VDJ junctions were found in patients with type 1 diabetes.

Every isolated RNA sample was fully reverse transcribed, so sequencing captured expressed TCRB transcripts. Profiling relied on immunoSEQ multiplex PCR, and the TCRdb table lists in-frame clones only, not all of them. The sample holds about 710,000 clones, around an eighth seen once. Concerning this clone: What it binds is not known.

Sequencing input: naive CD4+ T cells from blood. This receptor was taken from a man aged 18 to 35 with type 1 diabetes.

The CDR3 sequence: CASSPGDSHQETQYF. CDR3 coding DNA: TGTGCCTCCTCCCCGGGGGACTCCCACCAAGAGACCCAGTACTTC. This sequence joins TRBV9 and TRBJ2-5, with D maybe TRBD2 (6 bases). This CDR3 comprises 15 residues. Germline CDR1 reads SGDLS; CDR2 reads YYNGEE. Trimming stripped 10 bases from V and 0 bases from J, with 19 bases between.